This is a list of T cell receptor beta chains from one sample in a study of blood T cell repertoires in COVID-19. The data were produced by immunoSEQ multiplex PCR, yet TCRdb's version contains in-frame clones alone and is incomplete. The table includes around 700,000 clones, more than 80% detected once. Sequencing input: peripheral blood. These receptors were obtained from a woman under 30 with acute or convalescent COVID-19. Both conserved end residues are part of each CDR3. D genes are given only for firm matches. Some rows mark clone size as missing; the rest say once, few, many or name a class of expanded clone.

d_call clone_size j_call v_call cdr3_nt cdr3_aa
TRBD1 . TRBJ2-7 TRBV7-8 TGTGCCAGCAGCCCAAGACAGGGGAACCTCTACGAGCAGTACTTC CASSPRQGNLYEQYF
TRBD1 few TRBJ2-1 TRBV3-1/TRBV3-2 TGTGCCAGCAGCCCGCACTCCGGGACAGGGAAGTTCTTC CASSPHSGTGKFF
. . TRBJ1-2 TRBV7-8 TGTGCCAGCAGTCCCGGAGTCAACTATGGCTACACCTTC CASSPGVNYGYTF
TRBD1 . TRBJ1-4 TRBV2 TGTGCCAGCAGCTCGGACAGGGGGGGAAAACTGTTTTTT CASSSDRGGKLFF
TRBD1 . TRBJ1-2 TRBV5-1 TGCGCCAGCAGCTTGGGGACAGGGGATGATGGCTACACCTTC CASSLGTGDDGYTF
TRBD2 . TRBJ2-7 TRBV9 TGTGCCAGCAGCGTTGAGGCTAGCGGGACCTACGAGCAGTACTTC CASSVEASGTYEQYF
TRBD1 . TRBJ1-5 TRBV27 TGTGCCAGCAGACCCCATACAGGGGGTAGCAATCAGCCCCAGCATTTT CASRPHTGGSNQPQHF
TRBD1 once TRBJ1-2 TRBV6-9 TGTGCCAGCAGTTATCCCCGACAGGGGAGGGAGAATGGCTACACCTTC CASSYPRQGRENGYTF
. once TRBJ2-5 TRBV9 TGTGCCAGCAGCGTAGCAGCGCACGGGGCCCAGTACTTC CASSVAAHGAQYF
. . TRBJ1-5 TRBV6-2/TRBV6-3 TGTGCCAGCAGTTACAACAGGGACCACAACGGTTCGCCCCAGCATTTT CASSYNRDHNGSPQHF
. once TRBJ1-3 TRBV21-1 TGTGCCAGCAACAGACAGGGAGCTTTCTCTGGAAACACCATATATTTT CASNRQGAFSGNTIYF
TRBD1 . TRBJ1-2 TRBV30 TGTGCCTGGACTAGGGCCGGGCAGGGGGCGTTCTATGGCTACACCTTC CAWTRAGQGAFYGYTF
. . TRBJ2-2 TRBV5-8 TGTGCCAGCAGCTTGGAGGGGGAATCAGGAGACGGGGAGCTGTTTTTT CASSLEGESGDGELFF
TRBD1 . TRBJ2-3 TRBV19 TGTGCCAGTAGAGACAGGGGGCAATTCACAGATACGCAGTATTTT CASRDRGQFTDTQYF
TRBD1 few TRBJ2-1 TRBV7-3 TGTGCCAGCAGCTTGGGACAGTCCACCTACAATGAGCAGTTCTTC CASSLGQSTYNEQFF
TRBD2 once TRBJ2-7 TRBV2 TGTGCCAGCTGCCGGGGGGTTCGTTTGGAGCAGTACTTC CASCRGVRLEQYF
. once TRBJ1-5 TRBV7-9 TGTGCCAGCAGCCGCGAGAGTCAGCCCCAGCATTTT CASSRESQPQHF
TRBD1 . TRBJ2-7 TRBV27 TGTGCCAGCGGGGGACAGGGATCCTACGAGCAGTACTTC CASGGQGSYEQYF
TRBD2 . TRBJ2-5 TRBV9 TGTGCCAGCAGCGAGACTAGCGGGGCTCTGGAGACCCAGTACTTC CASSETSGALETQYF
TRBD2 . TRBJ2-1 TRBV7-2 TGTGCCAGCAGCTTGAGCGGGGGGATGAATGAGCAGTTCTTC CASSLSGGMNEQFF
TRBD1 few TRBJ1-2 TRBV19 TGTGCCAGTTCTAGGGACAGATACTATGGCTACACCTTC CASSRDRYYGYTF
TRBD1 . TRBJ2-7 TRBV7-9 TGTGCCAGCAGCTCCCGGACAGGCTCCTACGAGCAGTACTTC CASSSRTGSYEQYF
TRBD1 . TRBJ1-6 TRBV2 TGTGCCAGCAAACGACAGGGGGCGAGGACGTGGGGCAATTCACCCCTCCACTTT CASKRQGARTWGNSPLHF
. . TRBJ1-4 TRBV30 TGTGCCTGGAGTGGACAGCGCAATGAAAAACTGTTTTTT CAWSGQRNEKLFF
. . TRBJ2-7 TRBV6-1 TGTGCCAGCAGTGAACACACCTACGAGCAGTACTTC CASSEHTYEQYF
. . TRBJ1-5 TRBV9 TGTGCCAGCAGCTCCGGGGATCAGCCCCAGCATTTT CASSSGDQPQHF
TRBD1 . TRBJ1-6 TRBV7-3 TGTGCCAGCAGCCTCCAGGGGGCTTCACCCCTCCACTTT CASSLQGASPLHF
. once TRBJ1-5 TRBV2 TGTGCCAGCAGTGGTCAGGGGTATCAGCCCCAGCATTTT CASSGQGYQPQHF
. . TRBJ1-5 TRBV5-1 TGCGCCAGCAGCCTTGAAGGAGGAGGTTTCCCAAATAATCAGCCCCAGCATTTT CASSLEGGGFPNNQPQHF
TRBD2 . TRBJ2-3 TRBV4-1 TGCGCCAGCAGCCCCCTTCTTATAACTAGCGGGGGGACAGATACGCAGTATTTT CASSPLLITSGGTDTQYF
. . TRBJ1-1 TRBV12-3/TRBV12-4 TGTGCCAGCATCGTACGGTGGGCCACTGAAGCTTTCTTT CASIVRWATEAFF
TRBD1 . TRBJ1-1 TRBV7-2 TGTGCCAGCACCCTCCAGGACAGGCGGGTAAACACTGAAGCTTTCTTT CASTLQDRRVNTEAFF
TRBD1 . TRBJ1-4 TRBV27 TGTGCCAGCAGTTTGGGACAGGGCGGGACTAATGAAAAACTGTTTTTT CASSLGQGGTNEKLFF
TRBD1 . TRBJ2-1 TRBV19 TGTGCCAGTAGTATTGGGGGGACAGGGCGAATTATCTCCTACAATGAGCAGTTCTTC CASSIGGTGRIISYNEQFF
TRBD2 . TRBJ2-1 TRBV9 TGTGCCAGCAGTGAACTAGCGGGGGGACGGTTCAATGAGCAGTTCTTC CASSELAGGRFNEQFF
. . TRBJ2-3 TRBV19 TGTGCCAGTAGTACCCGGGGGTCGGATACGCAGTATTTT CASSTRGSDTQYF
. . TRBJ1-6 TRBV6-2/TRBV6-3 TGTGCCAGCAGTGGGAACAGGTTGGGGGGTTCACCCCTCCACTTT CASSGNRLGGSPLHF
. . TRBJ1-2 TRBV14 TGTGCCAGCAGCCCGGGGTCCTACTATGGCTACACCTTC CASSPGSYYGYTF
TRBD1 . TRBJ1-4 TRBV30 TGTGCCTGGGGGACAGGGGCCGCAAATACTAATGAAAAACTGTTTTTT CAWGTGAANTNEKLFF
. . TRBJ2-6 TRBV4-3 TGCGCCAGCAGCCCCTCGACAGGCTCTGGGGCCAACGTCCTGACTTTC CASSPSTGSGANVLTF
. . TRBJ1-2 TRBV5-8 TGTGCCAGCGAGGCTAACTATGGCTACACCTTC CASEANYGYTF
TRBD2 . TRBJ2-2 TRBV12-5 TGTGCTAGTGGTTTTGAGACCCGACTAGCGGGGGCCACCGGGGAGCTGTTTTTT CASGFETRLAGATGELFF
TRBD1 . TRBJ2-5 TRBV28 TGTGCCAGCAGTTTTGGGGACAGGGTAGTCGGAGAGACCCAGTACTTC CASSFGDRVVGETQYF
. . TRBJ2-5 TRBV20-1 TGCAGTCCCCTAAGCCAAGAGACCCAGTACTTC CSPLSQETQYF
. . TRBJ1-1 TRBV11-2 TGTGCCAGCAGCTTAGTCGACTTCTTAAAGAAGAACACTGAAGCTTTCTTT CASSLVDFLKKNTEAFF
TRBD1 . TRBJ1-3 TRBV4-3 TGCGCCAGCAGCCCCGGGACAGGGGCGTACACCATATATTTT CASSPGTGAYTIYF
TRBD1 . TRBJ1-4 TRBV19 TGTGCCAGTAGCAATTGGACAGGGGGCGAAGAAAAACTGTTTTTT CASSNWTGGEEKLFF
. . TRBJ1-2 TRBV18 TGTGCCAGCTCCGACAGGCTGGGACGGACGCAACGAGGCTATGGCTACACCTTC CASSDRLGRTQRGYGYTF
. . TRBJ1-3 TRBV18 TGTGCCAGCTCACCAACCCAATCGAGCTCTGGAAACACCATATATTTT CASSPTQSSSGNTIYF
. . TRBJ2-7 TRBV12-3/TRBV12-4 TGTGCCAGCAGTTTTGGGGGCGGCTACGAGCAGTACTTC CASSFGGGYEQYF
. . TRBJ1-2 TRBV6-1 TGTGCCAGCAGTGAAGTTCGCGGGGCAGGGTGGGGCTACACCTTC CASSEVRGAGWGYTF
. once TRBJ1-5 TRBV12-3/TRBV12-4 TGTGCCAGCAGTTTAGACAGCGGTCAGCCCCAGCATTTT CASSLDSGQPQHF
TRBD1 . TRBJ2-7 TRBV23-1 TGCGCCAGCAGTCACCGGTTCATCGACAGGGACTACGAGCAGTACTTC CASSHRFIDRDYEQYF
. . TRBJ1-2 TRBV6-2/TRBV6-3 TGTGCCAGCAGTTACGAGGCACCTTCTAACTATGGCTACACCTTC CASSYEAPSNYGYTF
. . TRBJ2-2 TRBV19 TGTGCCAGTAGTATAAGAGGGCGTCACGGGGAGCTGTTTTTT CASSIRGRHGELFF
. . TRBJ2-3 TRBV6-5 TGTGCCAGCAGTTACTCTCTCCGGACGCGGGGAGATACGCAGTATTTT CASSYSLRTRGDTQYF
. . TRBJ2-5 TRBV24-1 TGTGCCACCTCTGATAGGACAGAGAGAGAGACCCAGTACTTC CATSDRTERETQYF